There are many counts of the clone carrying this TCR beta chain. What it binds is not known. This specimen comes from a study of regulatory T cells in long-lasting Graves disease. General study points: Authors noted too few samples as a limitation. Comparison showed that persistent patients shared more public clonotypes (about 2,700) than new patients (roughly 970).

Construction of TCR beta libraries relied on iRepertoire HTBI primers and on Arm-PCR targeting CDR3 regions. MiXCR, run by TCRdb on the multiplex PCR reads, gives a single entry per CDR3 protein. The top ten hold less than 35% of the sample, which has 300,000 to 350,000 distinct CDR3 sequences, less than 20% seen once. Looked up from germline, CDR1 is MDHEN and CDR2 is SYDVKM. CDR3 length: 17 amino acids. With 3 bases clipped from V and 6 bases from J, the junction kept 10 bases outside the gene matches. Stated time point: persistent/refractory GD, antithyroid drugs over 5 years with positive TRAb. There was RNA extracted from PBMCs, and the TCR library was made from it. American Thyroid Association guidelines defined how Graves' disease was diagnosed.

The TCR was taken from a female donor with Graves disease. This chain joins TRBV28 and TRBJ1-5, with 11 bases that match TRBD1. The material sequenced was peripheral blood mononuclear cells (PBMCs), taken when the disease was refractory, from a patient treated with antithyroid drugs. The CDR3: CASSFSRTGGVSQPQHF. CDR3 DNA: TGTGCCAGCAGTTTCTCTCGGACAGGGGGCGTGAGTCAGCCCCAGCATTTT.